This entry describes one T cell receptor (beta chain). Its antigen is undetermined. TCRdb keeps only in-frame clones here, not all; method: immunoSEQ multiplex PCR. The data hold some 66,000 clones, with roughly 93% observed a single time. The entry originates in a study of T cells after posttransplantation cyclophosphamide. Trimming cost V 7 bases and J 2 bases; bases outside gene matches: 8. The germline V gene has CDR1 MDHEN and CDR2 SYDVKM. CDR3 length: 15 amino acids. Study findings and constraints: Donor-recipient repertoire similarity was low at 1-2 months, rising over year one.

The source is a woman between 25 and 40 years old in good health and a related stem cell transplant donor. The chain is built from TRBV28 and TRBJ2-3, with 8 bases identical to TRBD2. Sequences were obtained from PBMCs. This CDR3 is CASTTPGGDTDTQYF. The CDR3 DNA follows: TGTGCCAGCACCACCCCGGGGGGGGACACAGATACGCAGTATTTT.